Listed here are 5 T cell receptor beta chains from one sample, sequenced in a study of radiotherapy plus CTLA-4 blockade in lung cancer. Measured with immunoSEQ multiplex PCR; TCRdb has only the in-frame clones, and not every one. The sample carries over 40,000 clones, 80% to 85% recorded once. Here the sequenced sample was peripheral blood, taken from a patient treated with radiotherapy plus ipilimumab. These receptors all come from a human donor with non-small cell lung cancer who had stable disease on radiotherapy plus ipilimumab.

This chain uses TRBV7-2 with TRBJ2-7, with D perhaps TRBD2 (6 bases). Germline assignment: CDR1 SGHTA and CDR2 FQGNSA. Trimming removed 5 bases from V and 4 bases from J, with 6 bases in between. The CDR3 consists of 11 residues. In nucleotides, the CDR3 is TGTGCCAGCAGCCGGGAGTACGAGCAGTACTTC. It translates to CASSREYEQYF.

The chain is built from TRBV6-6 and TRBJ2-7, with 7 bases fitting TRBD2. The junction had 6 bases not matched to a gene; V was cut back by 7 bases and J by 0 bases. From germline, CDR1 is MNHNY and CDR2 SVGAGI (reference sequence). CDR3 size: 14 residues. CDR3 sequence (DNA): TGTGCCAGCACACAGCGGGACCTCTCCTACGAGCAGTACTTC. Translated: CASTQRDLSYEQYF.

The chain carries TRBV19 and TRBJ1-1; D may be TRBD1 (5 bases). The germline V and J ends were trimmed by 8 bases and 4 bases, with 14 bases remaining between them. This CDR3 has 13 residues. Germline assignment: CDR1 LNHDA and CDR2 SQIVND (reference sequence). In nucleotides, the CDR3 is TGTGCCAGTGGATGGACAAGTGGCACTGAAGCTTTCTTT. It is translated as CASGWTSGTEAFF. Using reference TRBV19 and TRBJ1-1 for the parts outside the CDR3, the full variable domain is DGGITQSPKYLFRKEGQNVTLSCEQNLNHDAMYWYRQDPGQGLRLIYYSQIVNDFQKGDIAEGYSVSREKKESFPLTVTSAQKNPTAFYLCASGWTSGTEAFFGQGTRLTVV.

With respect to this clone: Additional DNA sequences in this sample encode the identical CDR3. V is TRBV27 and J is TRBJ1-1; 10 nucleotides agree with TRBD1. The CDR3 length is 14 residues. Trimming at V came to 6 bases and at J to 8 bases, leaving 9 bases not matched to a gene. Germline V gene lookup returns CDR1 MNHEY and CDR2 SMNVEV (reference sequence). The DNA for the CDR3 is TGTGCCAGCAGGCCGACAGGGGGCTTCACCGAAGCTTTCTTT. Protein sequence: CASRPTGGFTEAFF.

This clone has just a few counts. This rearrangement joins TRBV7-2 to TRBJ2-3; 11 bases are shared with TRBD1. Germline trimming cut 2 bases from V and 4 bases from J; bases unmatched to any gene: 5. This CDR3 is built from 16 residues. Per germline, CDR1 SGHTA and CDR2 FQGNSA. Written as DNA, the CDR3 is TGTGCCAGCAGCTTAAGTGTGGACAGGGGGCCAGATACGCAGTATTTT. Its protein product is CASSLSVDRGPDTQYF.